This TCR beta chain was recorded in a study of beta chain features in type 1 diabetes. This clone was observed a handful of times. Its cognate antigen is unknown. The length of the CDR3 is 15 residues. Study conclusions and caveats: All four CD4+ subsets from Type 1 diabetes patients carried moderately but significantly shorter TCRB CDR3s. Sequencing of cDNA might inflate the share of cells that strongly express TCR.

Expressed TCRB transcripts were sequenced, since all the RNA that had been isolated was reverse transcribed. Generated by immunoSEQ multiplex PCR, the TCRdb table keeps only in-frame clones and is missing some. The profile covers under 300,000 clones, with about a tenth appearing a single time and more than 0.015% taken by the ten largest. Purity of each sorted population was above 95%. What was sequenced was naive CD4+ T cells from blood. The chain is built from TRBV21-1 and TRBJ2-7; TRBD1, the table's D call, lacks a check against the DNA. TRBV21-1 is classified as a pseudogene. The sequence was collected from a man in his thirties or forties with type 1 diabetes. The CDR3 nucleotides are TGTGCCAGCAGTCTATTAGAAGACAGGGGCTACGAGCAGTACTTC. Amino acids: CASSLLEDRGYEQYF.